This TCR beta chain was recovered during a study of cytomegalovirus exposure and HLA in healthy donors. Study details: A preliminary data release comprised tens of millions of unique TCRs obtained from HLA-typed donors.

For this clone: The sample contains more than one DNA sequence encoding this CDR3.

Researchers ran the PCR with 60 Vbeta and 13 Jbeta primers. Some clones are missing from TCRdb's copy, which holds only in-frame ones; the method was immunoSEQ multiplex PCR. The repertoire holds roughly 140,000 clones, with around three quarters as singletons. Germline-derived CDR1 and CDR2 are SGHNT and YYREEE (reference sequence). Trimming cost V 0 bases and J 5 bases, with 8 bases left between them. This CDR3 is 14 amino acids long. The chain uses TRBV5-4 and TRBJ2-2; D is perhaps TRBD2 (5 bases). The TCR was taken from a woman in her thirties or forties in good health and CMV-seronegative. What was sequenced was PBMCs. The CDR3 DNA reads as TGTGCCAGCAGCTTGGCGGGGTCGACCGGGGAGCTGTTTTTT. Residues: CASSLAGSTGELFF.